A single T cell receptor (beta chain) is shown here with its context. This record belongs to a study of blood T cell repertoires in COVID-19. The overall study: Acute and convalescent COVID-19 specimens originated in the United States, Italy and Spain.

The data were produced by immunoSEQ multiplex PCR, yet TCRdb's version contains in-frame clones alone and is incomplete. The table records 210,000 or so clones, about nine tenths of them present only once. The TCR originated in a woman in her 50s in a cohort exposed to, infected with or recovered from COVID-19 (not recorded which). Sequencing input: PBMCs or T cells enriched from blood (not recorded which).

The CDR3 region has the DNA TGTGCCAGTAAACAGGGACAGGGGGCTTTTCAGCCCCAGCATTTT. The encoded protein is CASKQGQGAFQPQHF. V and J are TRBV19 and TRBJ1-5; 12 positions agree with TRBD1. The J segment lost 6 bases and the V segment lost 7 bases, leaving 7 bases of the junction unmatched. Germline CDR1 is LNHDA and CDR2 is SQIVND (reference sequence). This CDR3 contains 15 residues.